The clone carrying this T cell receptor (beta chain) was found many times. Its antigen remains unknown. This sample was included in a study of regulatory T cells in long-lasting Graves disease. Study in general: It was over 5 years of antithyroid drugs, with positive TSH receptor antibodies, that meant persistent Graves' disease.

Time point of the sample: persistent/refractory GD, antithyroid drugs over 5 years with positive TRAb. Researchers made the TCR library from RNA that was extracted from PBMCs. American Thyroid Association guidelines defined Graves' disease diagnosis. Each patient gave approximately 8.8 milliliters of EDTA-anticoagulated peripheral blood. Study observations and caveats: Peripheral blood, not thyroid tissue, was the sole material studied.

Assembly of TCR beta libraries relied on iRepertoire HTBI primers together with Arm-PCR of CDR3 regions. Each CDR3 protein is one row after TCRdb ran MiXCR on the multiplex PCR reads. This table has around 450,000 distinct CDR3 sequences, about 22% appearing once. The V gene lost 2 bases and the J gene lost 8 bases, with 24 bases spanning the gap. CDR1 is MNHEY, CDR2 SVGEGT, per germline. This CDR3 is built from 17 residues. The sequence derives from a female donor with Graves disease. The chain links TRBV6-2 or TRBV6-3 to TRBJ1-2; TRBD1 might be the D (5 bases). The starting material was peripheral blood mononuclear cells (PBMCs), obtained when the disease was refractory, from a patient treated with antithyroid drugs. The CDR3 DNA is TGTGCCAGCAGTTACGGACGGGGGGTGAGCCTCAATGAGGGCTACACCTTC. Its translation: CASSYGRGVSLNEGYTF.